What follows are 10 T cell receptor beta chains derived from one specimen sequenced in a study of T cells after yellow fever vaccination. MiXCR was run by TCRdb on the 5' RACE reads, yielding one entry per CDR3 protein. Seen here are 150,000 to 200,000 distinct CDR3 sequences, approximately 10% observed once, and the top ten hold 36%. The specimen comprised CD8+ T cells sorted from PBMCs, sampled 15 days after the yellow fever booster vaccination. These receptors were collected from a man aged 18-30 years who received the YFV17D yellow fever vaccine.

This clonotype was observed at least ten times. V usage is TRBV28 and J usage is TRBJ2-1; 12 bases fit TRBD1. Germline loops: CDR1 MDHEN, CDR2 SYDVKM. The CDR3 totals 18 residues. Trimming cost V 3 bases and J 5 bases; bases outside gene matches: 11. CDR3 in amino acids: CASSFVVGGQGANNEQFF. The CDR3 nucleotides read TGTGCCAGCAGTTTCGTAGTCGGGGGACAGGGGGCCAACAATGAGCAGTTCTTC.

Ten or more counts support this clonotype. The gene calls are TRBV10-3 and TRBJ1-5; D not certain. The V gene lost 3 bases and the J gene lost 1 base, with 4 bases spanning the gap. This CDR3 has 13 amino acids. Germline V gene sequence: CDR1 ENHRY, CDR2 SYGVKD. The CDR3 sequence is CAISDESNQPQHF. The CDR3 DNA is TGTGCCATCAGTGACGAGAGCAATCAGCCCCAGCATTTT.

CDR3 bases: TGTGCCAGCAGCGTAGGGCCTAGCGGGAGCTCCTACAATGAGCAGTTCTTC. This encodes CASSVGPSGSSYNEQFF. The chain recombines TRBV9 with TRBJ2-1; 10 bases match TRBD2. This CDR3 is built from 17 residues. CDR1 is SGDLS, CDR2 YYNGEE, per germline. After removal of 0 bases from V and 0 bases from J, the junction contained 3 bases not matched to a gene.

This clonotype was detected many times. This chain uses TRBV4-1 with TRBJ2-1; D is undetermined. The germline V gene encodes CDR1 MGHRA and CDR2 YSYEKL. The CDR3 is made up of 13 amino acids. V was cut by 1 base and J by 5 bases, with 6 bases left in between. The DNA for the CDR3 is TGCGCCAGCAGCCAAGGGGTTAACAATGAGCAGTTCTTC. Protein sequence: CASSQGVNNEQFF.

The J gene is TRBJ2-7, the V gene TRBV7-2, with 9 bases aligning to TRBD2. The V and J ends lost 1 base and 7 bases, in that order; junction bases with no gene match: 11. The CDR3 totals 16 residues. CDR1 and CDR2 from the germline V gene are SGHTA and FQGNSA. This CDR3 reads CASSLDSGGSRLEQYF. The CDR3 DNA sequence: TGTGCCAGCAGCTTAGATAGCGGGGGTTCCCGTTTAGAGCAGTACTTC.

This clonotype was detected a few times. The CDR3 DNA sequence: TGTGCCAGCAGTTTTGGGGCAAGCACAGATACGCAGTATTTT. It translates to CASSFGASTDTQYF. The chain links TRBV12-3 or TRBV12-4 to TRBJ2-3, with D maybe TRBD1 (5 bases). Trimming stripped 3 bases from V and 0 bases from J, with 7 bases between. The CDR3 is made up of 14 amino acids.

This clonotype was seen only a few times. The chain has TRBV4-1 and TRBJ2-2; D possibly corresponds to TRBD1 (6 bases). The V end lost 6 bases, the J end lost 6 bases, and 20 bases lay between the germline ends. Per germline, CDR1 MGHRA and CDR2 YSYEKL. The CDR3 length is 16 residues. CDR3 DNA sequence: TGCGCCAGCAGAGGTGCTAACAGGGTGATCGCCGGGGAGCTGTTTTTT. Protein product: CASRGANRVIAGELFF.

This clonotype occurred a few times. This chain joins TRBV29-1 and TRBJ1-1, with TRBD1 identical over 7 bases. V shed 1 base and J 5 bases; nucleotides not matched to a gene: 13. CDR1 is SQVTM and CDR2 is ANQGSEA in the germline V gene. This CDR3 is built from 16 residues. In nucleotides, the CDR3 is TGCAGCGTTGAAGGGCAGGGGGTATTGCCGAGTACTGAAGCTTTCTTT. This gives the protein CSVEGQGVLPSTEAFF.

The V call is TRBV2, the J call TRBJ2-3; no firm D call. From germline, CDR1 is SNHLY and CDR2 FYNNEI. The length of the CDR3 is 13 residues. The V and J ends lost 10 bases and 5 bases respectively, with 16 bases between them. DNA of the CDR3: TGTGCCACCCCACGGAACCTTTTAGATACGCAGTATTTT. Translating gives CATPRNLLDTQYF.

This clonotype was seen a few times. V usage is TRBV7-9 and J usage is TRBJ2-1, with 9 positions matching TRBD2. This CDR3 spans 15 amino acids. The germline V gene encodes CDR1 SEHNR and CDR2 FQNEAQ (reference sequence). V shed 1 base and J 8 bases; nucleotides not matched to a gene: 6. The CDR3: CASSLVAGGLDEQFF. CDR3 DNA: TGTGCCAGCAGCTTAGTTGCGGGGGGGCTGGATGAGCAGTTCTTC.